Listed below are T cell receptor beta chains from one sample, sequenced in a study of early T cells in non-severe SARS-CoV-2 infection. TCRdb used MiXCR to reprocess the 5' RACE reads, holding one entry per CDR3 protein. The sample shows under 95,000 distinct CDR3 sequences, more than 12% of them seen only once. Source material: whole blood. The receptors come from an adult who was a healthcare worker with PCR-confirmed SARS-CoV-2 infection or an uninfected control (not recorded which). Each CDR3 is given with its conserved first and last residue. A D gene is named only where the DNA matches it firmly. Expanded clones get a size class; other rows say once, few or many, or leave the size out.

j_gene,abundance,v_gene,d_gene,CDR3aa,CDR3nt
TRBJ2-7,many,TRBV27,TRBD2,CASSSRLAGNEQYF,TGTGCCAGCAGTTCGAGACTAGCGGGTAACGAGCAGTACTTC
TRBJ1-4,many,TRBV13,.,CASSSKHSATNEKLFF,TGTGCCAGCAGCTCTAAACATTCTGCAACTAATGAAAAACTGTTTTTT
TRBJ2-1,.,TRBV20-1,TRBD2,CSATSGSLYEQFF,TGCAGTGCTACTAGCGGGAGTTTGTATGAGCAGTTCTTC
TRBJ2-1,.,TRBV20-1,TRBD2,CSARRGTSGSLVEQFF,TGCAGTGCTAGAAGAGGGACTAGCGGGAGTTTGGTTGAGCAGTTCTTC
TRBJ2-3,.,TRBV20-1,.,CSARTQSSTDTQYF,TGCAGTGCCCGGACGCAATCTAGCACAGATACGCAGTATTTT
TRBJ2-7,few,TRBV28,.,CASRSEEGGSYEQYF,TGTGCCAGCAGGTCGGAGGAGGGTGGGAGCTACGAGCAGTACTTC
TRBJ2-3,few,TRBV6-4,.,CASSDSNASPDTQYF,TGTGCCAGCAGTGACTCGAATGCGTCTCCAGATACGCAGTATTTT
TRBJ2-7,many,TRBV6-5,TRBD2,CASRTSGSSYEQYF,TGTGCCAGCAGGACTAGCGGGAGCTCCTACGAGCAGTACTTC
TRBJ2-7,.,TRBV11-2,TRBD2,CASSKSGSPYEQYF,TGTGCCAGCAGTAAGAGCGGGAGCCCCTACGAGCAGTACTTC
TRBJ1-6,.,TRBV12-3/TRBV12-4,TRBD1,CASRTGISYNSPLHF,TGTGCCAGCAGGACAGGGATCTCCTATAATTCACCCCTCCACTTT
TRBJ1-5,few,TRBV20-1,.,CSAVRPGKRPQHF,TGCAGTGCGGTGAGGCCGGGGAAGAGGCCCCAGCATTTT
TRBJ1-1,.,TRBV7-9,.,CASSLRLANTEAFF,TGTGCCAGCAGCTTGAGGTTGGCAAACACTGAAGCTTTCTTT
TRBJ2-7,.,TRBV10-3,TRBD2,CAISKTSGSDEQYF,TGTGCCATCAGCAAGACTAGCGGGTCGGACGAGCAGTACTTC
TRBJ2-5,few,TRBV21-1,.,CASSKGGRGTQYF,TGTGCCAGCAGCAAAGGGGGCCGAGGGACCCAGTACTTC
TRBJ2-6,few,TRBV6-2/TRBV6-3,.,CASSSGPLGSGANVLTF,TGTGCCAGCAGTTCGGGGCCTCTCGGTAGTGGGGCCAACGTCCTGACTTTC
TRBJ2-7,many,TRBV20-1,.,CSARTGSDYEQYF,TGCAGTGCTAGAACAGGCTCCGATTACGAGCAGTACTTC
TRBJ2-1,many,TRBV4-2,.,CASSQVLAGNLVF,TGTGCCAGCAGCCAAGTTCTGGCGGGTAATTTGGTCTTC
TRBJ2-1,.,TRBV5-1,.,CASSLGDPNNPNEQFF,TGCGCCAGCAGCTTGGGGGACCCGAACAACCCCAATGAGCAGTTCTTC
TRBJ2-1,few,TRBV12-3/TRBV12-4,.,CASSPYHEQFF,TGTGCCAGCAGTCCGTATCATGAGCAGTTCTTC
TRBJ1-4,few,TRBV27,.,CASSLAQFEKLFF,TGTGCCAGCAGTTTGGCACAGTTTGAAAAACTGTTTTTT
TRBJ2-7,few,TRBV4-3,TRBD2,CASSPSRGSSLEQYF,TGCGCCAGCAGCCCTTCTCGCGGGAGTTCGTTAGAGCAGTACTTC
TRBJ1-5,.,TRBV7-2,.,CASTAGFGDPLNQPQHF,TGTGCCAGCACCGCGGGGTTTGGGGATCCCCTAAATCAGCCCCAGCATTTT
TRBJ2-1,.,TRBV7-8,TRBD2,CASSLNPAGNEQFF,TGTGCCAGCAGCTTAAATCCAGCGGGGAATGAGCAGTTCTTC
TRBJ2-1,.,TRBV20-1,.,CSARGDSFSYNEQFF,TGCAGTGCTAGAGGGGACTCGTTCTCCTACAATGAGCAGTTCTTC
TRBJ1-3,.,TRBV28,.,CASATPENTIYF,TGTGCCAGCGCCACTCCCGAAAACACCATATATTTT
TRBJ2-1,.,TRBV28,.,CATHTRRATYNEQFF,TGTGCCACCCATACGCGGCGAGCAACCTACAATGAGCAGTTCTTC
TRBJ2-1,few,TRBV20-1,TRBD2,CSARFSGRTHNEQFF,TGCAGTGCTAGATTTAGCGGGAGGACCCACAATGAGCAGTTCTTC
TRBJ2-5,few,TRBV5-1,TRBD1,CASSSTGAETQYF,TGCGCCAGCAGCTCGACAGGGGCAGAGACCCAGTACTTC
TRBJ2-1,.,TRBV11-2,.,CASSLGRYLNNNEQFF,TGTGCCAGCAGCTTAGGGCGATACCTAAACAACAATGAGCAGTTCTTC
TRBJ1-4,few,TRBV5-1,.,CASSLGHDEKLFF,TGCGCCAGCAGCTTGGGACACGATGAAAAACTGTTTTTT
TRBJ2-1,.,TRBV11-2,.,CASSQGLAGYEQFF,TGTGCCAGCAGCCAGGGGCTAGCAGGCTATGAGCAGTTCTTC
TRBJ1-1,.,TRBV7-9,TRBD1,CASSHLPDRGSLEAFF,TGTGCCAGCAGCCACCTCCCCGACAGGGGTTCTTTAGAAGCTTTCTTT
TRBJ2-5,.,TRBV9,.,CASSASTETQYF,TGTGCCAGCAGCGCTAGCACGGAGACCCAGTACTTC
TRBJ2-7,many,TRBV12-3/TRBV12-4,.,CASSLGGSSEQYF,TGTGCCAGCTCCTTGGGGGGATCGTCCGAGCAGTACTTC
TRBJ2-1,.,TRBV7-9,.,CASSSPLGYNEQFF,TGTGCCAGCAGCTCCCCCCTAGGGTACAATGAGCAGTTCTTC
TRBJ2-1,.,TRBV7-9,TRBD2,CASSLGVSGRANEQFF,TGTGCCAGCAGCTTAGGGGTTAGCGGGAGGGCGAATGAGCAGTTCTTC
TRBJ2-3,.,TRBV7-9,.,CASSFKGFGDTQYF,TGTGCCAGCAGCTTTAAGGGCTTTGGAGATACGCAGTATTTT
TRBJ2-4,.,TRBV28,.,CASSLRVSGRVNIQYF,TGTGCCAGCAGTTTAAGAGTATCGGGCAGGGTGAACATTCAGTACTTC
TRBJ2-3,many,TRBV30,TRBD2,CASTGTSGSVTDTQYF,TGTGCCTCCACCGGGACTAGCGGGAGTGTAACAGATACGCAGTATTTT
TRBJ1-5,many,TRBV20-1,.,CSAAEDSYQPQHF,TGCAGTGCAGCAGAGGACAGCTATCAGCCCCAGCATTTT
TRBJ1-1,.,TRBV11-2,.,CASSLDLQNTEAFF,TGTGCCAGCAGCTTAGACCTTCAGAACACTGAAGCTTTCTTT